The TCR beta chain described here comes from a study of regulatory T cells in long-lasting Graves disease. Findings of the study overall: TRBV28, TRBJ1-2 and TRBJ2-5 were segments that persistent disease favored.

Described time point: newly diagnosed GD, antithyroid drugs for less than 3 months. Making the TCR library involved RNA that had been extracted from PBMCs. Recruitment took place at an endocrinology department in Xi'an, China. Around 9.8 milliliters of peripheral blood were taken and placed in EDTA tubes. Investigators prepared the TCR beta libraries by applying iRepertoire HTBI primers and Arm-PCR of CDR3 regions. One entry per CDR3 protein, called by TCRdb with MiXCR from the multiplex PCR reads. Of some 320,000 distinct CDR3 sequences detected, roughly 18% appear once; the ten largest clones hold about 40%. The table lists this clonotype with many counts. Its antigen remains unidentified. The CDR3 covers 13 residues. Looked up from germline, CDR1 is SNHLY and CDR2 is FYNNEI. Deletions cut 7 bases from V and 8 bases from J, with 14 bases between.

The sample in question was peripheral blood mononuclear cells (PBMCs), obtained at new diagnosis, from a patient treated with antithyroid drugs. This TCR derives from a female donor with Graves disease. The chain employs TRBV2 and TRBJ1-4; perhaps TRBD1 as D (5 bases). CDR3 in DNA: TGTGCCAGCATGGAGGGTCGGGACGAAAAACTGTTTTTT. This sequence encodes CASMEGRDEKLFF.